Listed here are 3 T cell receptor beta chains from one sample, sequenced in a study of blood T cells in healthy people across ages. The authors ran a second PCR of 7 to 11 cycles using a sample-barcoded 5' primer and a J-beta primer mix. In TCRdb, the 5' RACE reads were re-called with MiXCR into one record per CDR3 protein. The repertoire has more than 900,000 distinct CDR3 sequences, roughly 28% of them found once; the top ten carry 10%. The same sample was also studied in work on T cells of mothers and their children.

Sequencing used blood. The receptor source for this set is a woman aged 40 to 49 in good health.

About this clonotype: This may be a read error, as it is one base from a much larger clone. The chain uses TRBV2 and TRBJ1-2; D not certain. The CDR3 totals 11 residues. Germline V CDR1 and CDR2: SNHLY, FYNNEI. This CDR3 is CASSPRNGYIF. CDR3 nucleotides: TGTGCCAGCAGTCCGAGGAATGGCTACATCTTC.

For the CDR3, the DNA is TGCAGTGCTATACAGGAATCCACAGATACGCAGTATTTT. Protein: CSAIQESTDTQYF. The V and J genes are TRBV20-1 and TRBJ2-3; D might be TRBD1 (5 bases). The V end was cut by 4 bases, the J end by 2 bases, with 10 bases between. Germline CDR1 and CDR2: DFQATT and SNEGSKA (reference sequence). The CDR3 spans 13 residues.

This chain uses TRBV7-2 with TRBJ2-3; a possible D gene is TRBD1 (6 bases). With 6 bases removed from V and 3 bases from J, the gap between germline ends came to 16 bases. Per germline, CDR1 SGHTA and CDR2 FQGNSA. The CDR3 length is 15 residues. The CDR3 coding sequence is TGTGCCAGCAGACCCGACCAGAGGGGGACAGATACGCAGTATTTT. The encoded protein is CASRPDQRGTDTQYF. The whole variable domain, filled in from reference TRBV7-2 and TRBJ2-3, reads GAGVSQSPSNKVTEKGKDVELRCDPISGHTALYWYRQSLGQGLEFLIYFQGNSAPDKSGLPSDRFSAERTGGSVSTLTIQRTQQEDSAVYLCASRPDQRGTDTQYFGPGTRLTVL.